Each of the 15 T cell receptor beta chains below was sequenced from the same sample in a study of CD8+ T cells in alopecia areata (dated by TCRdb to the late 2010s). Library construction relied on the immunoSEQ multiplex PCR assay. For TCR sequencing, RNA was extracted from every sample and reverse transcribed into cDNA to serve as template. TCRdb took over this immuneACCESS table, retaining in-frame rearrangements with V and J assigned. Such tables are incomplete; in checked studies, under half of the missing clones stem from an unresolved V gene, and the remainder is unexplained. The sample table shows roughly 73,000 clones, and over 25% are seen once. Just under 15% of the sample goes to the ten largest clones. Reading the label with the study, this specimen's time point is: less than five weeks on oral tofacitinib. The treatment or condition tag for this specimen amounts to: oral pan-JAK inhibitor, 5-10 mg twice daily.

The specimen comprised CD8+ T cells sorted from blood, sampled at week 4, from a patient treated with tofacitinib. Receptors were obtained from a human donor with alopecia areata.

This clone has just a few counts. CDR3 sequence: CAPGTLTTGELFF. CDR3 in DNA: TGTGCTCCCGGGACTCTAACCACCGGGGAGCTGTTTTTT. V gene TRBV7-9 combines with J gene TRBJ2-2; possible D gene TRBD2, 6 bases. Germline V gene sequence: CDR1 SEHNR, CDR2 FQNEAQ (reference sequence). This CDR3 is built from 13 residues.

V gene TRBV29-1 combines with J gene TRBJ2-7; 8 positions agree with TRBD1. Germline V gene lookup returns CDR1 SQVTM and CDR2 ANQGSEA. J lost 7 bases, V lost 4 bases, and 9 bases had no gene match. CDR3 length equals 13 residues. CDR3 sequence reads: CSVVAGGSGEQYF. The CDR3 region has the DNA TGCAGCGTTGTGGCAGGGGGCTCGGGAGAGCAGTACTTC.

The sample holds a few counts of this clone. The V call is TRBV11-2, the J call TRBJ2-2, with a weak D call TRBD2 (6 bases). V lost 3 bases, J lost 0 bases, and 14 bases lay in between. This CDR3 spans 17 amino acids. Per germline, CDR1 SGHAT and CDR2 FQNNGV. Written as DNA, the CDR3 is TGTGCCAGCAGCTTTTCCCTGGGACTCTCGAACACCGGGGAGCTGTTTTTT. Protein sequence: CASSFSLGLSNTGELFF.

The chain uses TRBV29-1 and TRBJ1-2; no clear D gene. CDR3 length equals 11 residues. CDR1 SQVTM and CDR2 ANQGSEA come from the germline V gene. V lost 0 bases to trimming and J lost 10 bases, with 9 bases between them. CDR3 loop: CSVEEGRNYTF. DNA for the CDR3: TGCAGCGTTGAAGAGGGAAGAAACTACACCTTC.

The CDR3 nucleotides read TGCGCCAGCAGTACCTTTAGCACAGATACGCAGTATTTT. Its translation is CASSTFSTDTQYF. The J gene is TRBJ2-3, the V gene TRBV10-2; D gene unclear. This CDR3 has 13 amino acids. Trimming shortened V by 5 bases and J by 0 bases, and 6 bases separated the two germline ends. Germline V gene data show CDR1 as WSHSY and CDR2 as SAAADI.

CDR3 in amino acids: CASSYGDRTDTQYF. As DNA, the CDR3 is TGTGCCAGCAGTTACGGAGATCGCACAGATACGCAGTATTTT. This sequence joins TRBV6-5 and TRBJ2-3; no clear D. With 2 bases removed from V and 1 base from J, the gap between germline ends came to 7 bases. CDR3 length: 14 residues. The V gene's germline CDR1 is MNHEY and CDR2 SVGAGI.

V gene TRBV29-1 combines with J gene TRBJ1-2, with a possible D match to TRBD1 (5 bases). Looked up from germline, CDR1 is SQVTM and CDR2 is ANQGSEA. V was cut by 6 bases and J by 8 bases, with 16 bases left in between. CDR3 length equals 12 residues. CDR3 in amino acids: CSVPGLWGGYTF. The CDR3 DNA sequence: TGCAGCGTCCCTGGACTATGGGGGGGCTACACCTTC.

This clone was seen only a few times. In nucleotides, the CDR3 is TGCAGCGTTGAGCTTTTAGCGGGAGCCTACGAGCAGTACTTC. This encodes CSVELLAGAYEQYF. The chain has TRBV29-1 and TRBJ2-7; 9 bases fit TRBD2. The CDR3 runs to 14 residues. V lost 3 bases, J lost 2 bases, and 5 bases stayed unmatched. CDR1 and CDR2 from the germline V gene are SQVTM and ANQGSEA.

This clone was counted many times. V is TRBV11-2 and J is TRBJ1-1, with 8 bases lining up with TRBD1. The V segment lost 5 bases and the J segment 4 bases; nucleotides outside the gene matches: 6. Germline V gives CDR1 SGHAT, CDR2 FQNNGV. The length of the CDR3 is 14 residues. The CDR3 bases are TGTGCCAGCAGCCCCGGTCAGGGGGCCACTGAAGCTTTCTTT. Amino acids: CASSPGQGATEAFF. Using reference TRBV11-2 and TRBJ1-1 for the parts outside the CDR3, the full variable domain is EAGVAQSPRYKIIEKRQSVAFWCNPISGHATLYWYQQILGQGPKLLIQFQNNGVVDDSQLPKDRFSAERLKGVDSTLKIQPAKLEDSAVYLCASSPGQGATEAFFGQGTRLTVV.

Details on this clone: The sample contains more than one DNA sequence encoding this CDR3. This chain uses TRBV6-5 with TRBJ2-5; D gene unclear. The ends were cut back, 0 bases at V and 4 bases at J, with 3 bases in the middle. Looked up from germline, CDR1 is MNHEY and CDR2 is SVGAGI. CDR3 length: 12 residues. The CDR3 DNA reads TGTGCCAGCAGTTACTCTCCAGAGACCCAGTACTTC. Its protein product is CASSYSPETQYF.

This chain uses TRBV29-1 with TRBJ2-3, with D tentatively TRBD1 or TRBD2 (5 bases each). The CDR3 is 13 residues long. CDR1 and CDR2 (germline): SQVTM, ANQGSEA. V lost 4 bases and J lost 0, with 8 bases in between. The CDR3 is CSVVWGSTDTQYF. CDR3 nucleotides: TGCAGCGTTGTTTGGGGGAGCACAGATACGCAGTATTTT.

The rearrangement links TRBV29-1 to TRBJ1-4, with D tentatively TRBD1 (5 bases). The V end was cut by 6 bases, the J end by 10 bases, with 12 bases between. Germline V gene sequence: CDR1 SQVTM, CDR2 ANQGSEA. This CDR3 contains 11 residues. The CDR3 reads CSVRAGGKLFF. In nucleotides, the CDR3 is TGCAGCGTGAGGGCCGGGGGAAAACTGTTTTTT. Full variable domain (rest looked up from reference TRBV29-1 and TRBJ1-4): SAVISQKPSRDICQRGTSLTIQCQVDSQVTMMFWYRQQPGQSLTLIATANQGSEATYESGFVIDKFPISRPNLTFSTLTVSNMSPEDSSIYLCSVRAGGKLFFGSGTQLSVL.

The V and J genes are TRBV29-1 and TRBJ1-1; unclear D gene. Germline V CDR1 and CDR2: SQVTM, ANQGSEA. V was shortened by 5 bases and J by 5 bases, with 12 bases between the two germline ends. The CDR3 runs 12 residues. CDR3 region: CSVLASGTEAFF. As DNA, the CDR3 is TGCAGCGTTCTGGCGTCTGGGACTGAAGCTTTCTTT.

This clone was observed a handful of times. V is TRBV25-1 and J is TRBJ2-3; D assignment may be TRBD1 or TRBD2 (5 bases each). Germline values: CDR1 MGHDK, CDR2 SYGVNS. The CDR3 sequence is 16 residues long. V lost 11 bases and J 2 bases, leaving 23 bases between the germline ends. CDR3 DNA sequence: TGTGCCCCATTAAGGGGAGCAAATCCCACCACAGATACGCAGTATTTT. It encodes CAPLRGANPTTDTQYF. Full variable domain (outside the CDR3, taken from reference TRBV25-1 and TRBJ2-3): EADIYQTPRYLVIGTGKKITLECSQTMGHDKMYWYQQDPGMELHLIHYSYGVNSTEKGDLSSESTVSRIRTEHFPLTLESARPSHTSQYLCAPLRGANPTTDTQYFGPGTRLTVL.

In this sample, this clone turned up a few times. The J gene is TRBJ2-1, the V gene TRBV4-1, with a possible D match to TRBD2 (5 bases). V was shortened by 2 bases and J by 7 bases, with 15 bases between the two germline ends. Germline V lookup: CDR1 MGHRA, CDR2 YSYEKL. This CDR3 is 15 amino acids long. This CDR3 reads CASSQRTVRENEQFF. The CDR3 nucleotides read TGCGCCAGCAGCCAACGAACGGTGAGGGAGAATGAGCAGTTCTTC.